This T cell receptor beta chain originates from a study of T cell responses to AZD1222 COVID-19 vaccine. On this clone itself: Antigen: not known.

Study outcomes and limitations: Close to half of spike-specific TCRs reportedly recognize unmutated variant regions. At baseline, just six AZD1222 recipients tested seropositive.

The repertoire was sequenced with immunoSEQ multiplex PCR; TCRdb's copy has only in-frame clones and lacks some. The sample holds 120,000 to 150,000 clones, around nine tenths seen once. The study pooled second doses at about 4 or about 12 weeks. Material: peripheral blood, obtained 28 days after the second AZD1222 dose. The sequence came from an adult who received the AZD1222 COVID-19 vaccine.

CDR3 protein: CASSLGLIDRLTYEQYF. In DNA form, the CDR3 reads TGCGCCAGCAGCTTGGGTCTTATAGACAGGCTCACCTACGAGCAGTACTTC. The V gene is TRBV5-1, the J gene TRBJ2-7, with a tentative D call TRBD1 (6 bases). The CDR3 consists of 17 residues. Germline CDR1 and CDR2: SGHRS and YFSETQ. Trimming removed 0 bases from V and 2 bases from J, with 18 bases in between.